What follows are 26 T cell receptor beta chains derived from one specimen sequenced in a study of CD8 T cells in Susac syndrome. Random hexamers were used to reverse transcribe roughly 0.5 to 1 ug of RNA. TCRdb reprocessed the immunoSEQ multiplex PCR reads with MiXCR, giving one entry per CDR3 protein. The repertoire holds about 120,000 distinct CDR3 sequences, with 90% to 95% as singletons. The sample was CD4+ T cells from PBMCs. These receptors originate from a human donor with multiple sclerosis.

The chain employs TRBV20-1 and TRBJ2-1; no definite D call. Deletions cut 1 base from V and 9 bases from J, with 7 bases between. CDR1 DFQATT and CDR2 SNEGSKA come from the germline V gene (reference sequence). This CDR3 region has 11 residues. The DNA for the CDR3 is TGCAGTGCTAGAGTATCAGCTGAGCAGTTCTTC. As protein: CSARVSAEQFF.

The gene calls are TRBV7-6 and TRBJ1-2, with 8 bases that match TRBD1. The germline V gene encodes CDR1 SGHVS and CDR2 FNYEAQ. This CDR3 has 14 residues. Germline trimming cut 1 base from V and 8 bases from J; bases unmatched to any gene: 6. The CDR3 reads CASSLGPQGDGYTF. In nucleotides, the CDR3 is TGTGCCAGCAGCTTAGGGCCACAGGGGGACGGCTACACCTTC.

This clonotype has just one count. The chain links TRBV29-1 to TRBJ1-5; 11 nucleotides agree with TRBD1. Germline V gene data show CDR1 as SQVTM and CDR2 as ANQGSEA. Unmatched junction bases numbered 10, after V lost 6 bases and J lost 9 bases. CDR3 length equals 14 residues. Here the CDR3 DNA reads TGCAGCGTATCCGGGACAGGGGGACCCGGGCCCCAGCATTTT. This gives the protein CSVSGTGGPGPQHF.

The chain employs TRBV28 and TRBJ2-5; D gene uncertain. The V end lost 2 bases, the J end lost 1 base, and 5 bases lay between the germline ends. Germline V gene data show CDR1 as MDHEN and CDR2 as SYDVKM. CDR3 length: 13 residues. CDR3 sequence: CASSLLAQETQYF. CDR3 DNA: TGTGCCAGCAGTTTACTTGCCCAAGAGACCCAGTACTTC.

The chain is built from TRBV20-1 and TRBJ1-1, with D possibly TRBD1 on 6 matching bases. Germline lookup yields CDR1 DFQATT and CDR2 SNEGSKA (reference sequence). The CDR3 has 12 amino acids. Deletions cut 5 bases from V and 7 bases from J, with 14 bases between. CDR3 DNA: TGCAGTGCTTCATGGGGGGCTGATGAAGCTTTCTTT. Residues: CSASWGADEAFF.

J is TRBJ2-1 and V is TRBV12-3 or TRBV12-4; 8 nucleotides align to TRBD2. V lost 4 bases and J lost 15; bases outside the gene matches: 14. This CDR3 is built from 14 residues. CDR3 residues: CASSSSLTSALRFF. The CDR3 region has the DNA TGTGCCAGCAGTTCTAGTCTGACTAGCGCCCTGCGGTTCTTC.

Notes on this clonotype: Mismatch with germline at one junction end may stem from a read error. The chain has TRBV12-3 or TRBV12-4 and TRBJ1-3; D gene unclear. The CDR3 sequence is 13 residues long. The CDR3 region is CASSPHWTIHPGF. The CDR3 DNA reads as TGTGCCAGCAGTCCTCACTGGACTATCCACCCGGGGTTT.

V gene TRBV19 combines with J gene TRBJ1-2; D is uncertain. The CDR3 sequence is 14 residues long. Between the trimmed V and J ends, which lost 4 bases and 5 bases, there was a span of 14 bases. CDR1 LNHDA and CDR2 SQIVND come from the germline V gene (reference sequence). The CDR3 here is CASSTPGSSYGYTF. The CDR3 nucleotides are TGTGCCAGTAGTACCCCAGGATCTTCTTATGGCTACACCTTC.

The chain combines TRBV20-1 with TRBJ2-3, with 7 bases fitting TRBD2. CDR3 size: 12 residues. CDR1 and CDR2 from the germline V gene are DFQATT and SNEGSKA (reference sequence). J was trimmed by 3 bases and V by 6 bases; bases with no gene match: 3. The CDR3 region has the DNA TGCAGTGCCCCACTAGCGACAGATACGCAGTATTTT. Translated, it gives CSAPLATDTQYF.

This chain connects TRBV7-3 to TRBJ1-6, with D uncertain. The germline V gene encodes CDR1 SGHTA and CDR2 FQGTGA. V was clipped by 0 bases and J by 5 bases, with 8 bases between them. The CDR3 covers 15 residues. CDR3 nucleotides: TGTGCCAGCAGCTTAACGTCTGCAGATAATTCACCCCTCCACTTT. Encoded protein: CASSLTSADNSPLHF.

The chain carries TRBV2 and TRBJ1-1; tentative D call: TRBD1 (5 bases). The CDR3 is 16 residues long. V was trimmed by 1 base and J by 0 bases, leaving 12 bases between them. The germline V gene has CDR1 SNHLY and CDR2 FYNNEI. CDR3 in DNA: TGTGCCAGCAGTGAAGTGGGGGGATTGGTGAACACTGAAGCTTTCTTT. This codes for CASSEVGGLVNTEAFF.

The chain joins TRBV20-1 to TRBJ1-1; D gene ambiguous. The length of the CDR3 is 12 residues. V lost 3 bases, J lost 1 base, and 6 bases lay in between. From germline, CDR1 is DFQATT and CDR2 SNEGSKA (reference sequence). The DNA for the CDR3 is TGCAGTGCTAGGAAGCCGAACACTGAAGCTTTCTTT. Amino acids: CSARKPNTEAFF.

The CDR3 DNA sequence: TGTGCCAGCAGCCAAGACCGGCGTGGCTACACCTTC. Protein product: CASSQDRRGYTF. V gene TRBV3-1 combines with J gene TRBJ1-2; D is ambiguous. The V gene's germline CDR1 is LGHDT and CDR2 YNNKEL (reference sequence). V lost 0 bases and J 7 bases, leaving 6 bases between the germline ends. The CDR3 is made up of 12 amino acids.

The chain uses TRBV6-5 and TRBJ1-2, with D possibly being TRBD1 (5 bases). V was clipped by 0 bases and J by 7 bases, with 9 bases between them. The germline V gene encodes CDR1 MNHEY and CDR2 SVGAGI. The CDR3 has 13 amino acids. The DNA for the CDR3 is TGTGCCAGCAGTTACTCGCAGGGACCTGGCTACACCTTC. Protein product: CASSYSQGPGYTF.

This clonotype was recorded a few times. The chain employs TRBV30 and TRBJ2-5; 7 nucleotides align to TRBD1. V lost 1 base, J lost 5 bases, and 4 bases stayed unmatched. The CDR3 is made up of 13 amino acids. The germline V gene encodes CDR1 GTSNPN and CDR2 SVGIG (reference sequence). CDR3 sequence (DNA): TGTGCCTGGAGTGCGAGGGGGCTTGAGACCCAGTACTTC. Translated: CAWSARGLETQYF. The whole variable domain, filled in from reference TRBV30 and TRBJ2-5, reads SQTIHQWPATLVQPVGSPLSLECTVEGTSNPNLYWYRQAAGRGLQLLFYSVGIGQISSEVPQNLSASRPQDRQFILSSKKLLLSDSGFYLCAWSARGLETQYFGPGTRLLVL.

J is TRBJ1-2 and V is TRBV30; D gene unclear. The V gene lost 7 bases and the J gene lost 3 bases, with 6 bases spanning the gap. Germline V gene data show CDR1 as GTSNPN and CDR2 as SVGIG (reference sequence). There are 10 residues in the CDR3. The CDR3 is CASFYYGYTF. The CDR3, as DNA: TGTGCCTCGTTTTACTATGGCTACACCTTC.

V is TRBV29-1 and J is TRBJ2-2; no definite D call. This CDR3 comprises 17 residues. CDR1 is SQVTM and CDR2 is ANQGSEA in the germline V gene. The V gene lost 6 bases and the J gene lost 5 bases, with 25 bases spanning the gap. The CDR3 sequence is CSVRLGGVERITGELFF. CDR3 coding DNA: TGCAGCGTAAGACTTGGCGGTGTCGAACGAATTACCGGGGAGCTGTTTTTT.

V usage is TRBV6-5 and J usage is TRBJ2-7, with D perhaps matching TRBD1 (5 bases). Germline V gives CDR1 MNHEY, CDR2 SVGAGI. V was pared by 6 bases and J by 5 bases, with 8 bases between. This CDR3 is built from 11 residues. The CDR3 sequence is CASSRANEQYF. For the CDR3, the DNA is TGTGCCAGCAGCAGGGCAAACGAGCAGTACTTC.

The genes are TRBV6-1 and TRBJ1-1; D remains ambiguous. Germline loops: CDR1 MNHNS, CDR2 SASEGT. Trimming removed 8 bases from V and 0 bases from J, with 10 bases in between. The CDR3 totals 13 residues. The CDR3 protein is CASSRELNTEAFF. The CDR3 region has the DNA TGTGCCAGCTCCCGGGAGTTGAACACTGAAGCTTTCTTT.

The rearrangement links TRBV7-2 to TRBJ2-3; 7 bases fit TRBD2. V shed 1 base and J 0 bases; nucleotides not matched to a gene: 7. Germline V lookup: CDR1 SGHTA, CDR2 FQGNSA. The CDR3 length is 17 residues. The CDR3 nucleotides read TGTGCCAGCAGCTTAGTGGGGGGGGACCATAGCACAGATACGCAGTATTTT. Translating it yields CASSLVGGDHSTDTQYF.

The CDR3 spells CASSLDRGQGEQYF. For the CDR3, the DNA is TGTGCCAGCAGCTTGGACAGGGGGCAGGGCGAGCAGTACTTC. The chain couples TRBV5-4 to TRBJ2-7; TRBD1 matches 9 bases. The CDR3 contains 14 residues. Losses at the gene ends were 0 bases for V and 6 bases for J; bases not matched to a gene: 4. Germline-derived CDR1 and CDR2 are SGHNT and YYREEE (reference sequence).

The chain carries TRBV10-3 and TRBJ2-7, with 10 bases matching TRBD1. The CDR3 has 13 residues. Trimming removed 11 bases from V and 5 bases from J; junction bases left unmatched: 9. Germline lookup yields CDR1 ENHRY and CDR2 SYGVKD. DNA of the CDR3: TGTGCCGTCCGGGACAGGGGATGGGACGAGCAGTACTTC. Its translation: CAVRDRGWDEQYF.

This clonotype was picked up one time. This chain uses TRBV20-1 with TRBJ1-6; tentative D call: TRBD1 (5 bases). The V gene lost 5 bases and the J gene lost 7 bases, with 12 bases spanning the gap. CDR3 length: 13 residues. Germline CDR1 DFQATT, CDR2 SNEGSKA (reference sequence). The CDR3 DNA is TGCAGTGCTGGCCCGGGACTGAATTCACCCCTCCACTTT. The encoded protein is CSAGPGLNSPLHF.

This chain uses TRBV15 with TRBJ2-2; no clear D gene. The germline V gene encodes CDR1 LNHNV and CDR2 YYDKDF (reference sequence). The CDR3 extends over 13 amino acids. The germline V and J ends were trimmed by 3 bases and 6 bases, with 8 bases remaining between them. The CDR3 sequence: CATSRTDSGELFF. The CDR3 nucleotides read TGTGCCACCAGCAGGACCGACTCCGGGGAGCTGTTTTTT.

The CDR3 bases are TGTGCCAGCAGCGTATTCGCCGGGGACACTGAAGCTTTCTTT. Translated: CASSVFAGDTEAFF. The rearrangement links TRBV9 to TRBJ1-1, with no clear D. This CDR3 contains 14 residues. CDR1 SGDLS and CDR2 YYNGEE come from the germline V gene. V gave up 1 base and J gave up 3 bases, with 10 bases separating them.

The rearrangement uses TRBV20-1 and TRBJ2-3; the D is unclear. Germline loops: CDR1 DFQATT, CDR2 SNEGSKA (reference sequence). V was cut by 6 bases and J by 1 base, with 14 bases left in between. This CDR3 spans 14 amino acids. The CDR3: CSALPAGRTDTQYF. As DNA, the CDR3 is TGCAGTGCCCTTCCCGCCGGCCGCACAGATACGCAGTATTTT.